This paragraph covers one T cell receptor (beta chain) sequence. The data are from a study of beta chain features in type 1 diabetes. Trimming at V came to 3 bases and at J to 8 bases, leaving 6 bases not matched to a gene. This CDR3 is built from 14 residues. Germline V CDR1 and CDR2: ENHRY, SYGVKD. All of the isolated RNA was reverse transcribed, so expressed TCRB transcripts were sequenced. Clones were read by immunoSEQ multiplex PCR, and TCRdb kept only the in-frame ones, dropping some. The sample shows around 40,000 clones, about 51% of them seen only once. The chain has TRBV10-3 and TRBJ2-1; 8 nucleotides match TRBD2. This clonotype originated in a woman between 18 and 29 years old in good health. Source material: Tregs from blood. CDR3 nucleotides: TGTGCCATCAGTGAAGGCGGGAGGCGCTATGAGCAGTTCTTC. This codes for CAISEGGRRYEQFF.